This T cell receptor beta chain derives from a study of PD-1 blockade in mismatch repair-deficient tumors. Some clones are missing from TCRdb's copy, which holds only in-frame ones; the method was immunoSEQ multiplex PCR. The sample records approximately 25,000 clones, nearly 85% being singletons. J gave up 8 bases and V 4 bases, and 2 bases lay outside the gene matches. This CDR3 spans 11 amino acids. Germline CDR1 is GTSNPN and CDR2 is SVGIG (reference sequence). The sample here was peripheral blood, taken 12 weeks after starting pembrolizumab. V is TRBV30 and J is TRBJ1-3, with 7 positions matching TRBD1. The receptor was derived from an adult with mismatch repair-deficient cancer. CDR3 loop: CAWNRGDTIYF. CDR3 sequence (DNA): TGTGCCTGGAACAGGGGTGACACCATATATTTT. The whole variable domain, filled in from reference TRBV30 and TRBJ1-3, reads SQTIHQWPATLVQPVGSPLSLECTVEGTSNPNLYWYRQAAGRGLQLLFYSVGIGQISSEVPQNLSASRPQDRQFILSSKKLLLSDSGFYLCAWNRGDTIYFGEGSWLTVV.